The 29 T cell receptor beta chains reported below all come from one sample, sequenced in a study of T-cell reconstitution after alpha-beta-depleted transplantation in children. TCRbeta library preparation incorporated unique molecular identifiers. Each CDR3 protein is one row after TCRdb ran MiXCR on the PCR reads. Altogether fewer than 350,000 distinct CDR3 sequences are present, less than 9.5% being singletons, with the ten largest covering around 10%. Study-wide results and caveats: T-cell counts and diversity at one year post-transplant came mainly from newly produced T cells.

No antigens are known for them. This sample comprised peripheral blood, obtained 360 days after TCRalphabeta/CD19-depleted stem cell transplant. These receptors were taken from a female patient under 10 years old who had a stem cell transplant for Fanconi anemia, so the T cells may come from the graft donor.

This clonotype has ten or more counts. This chain joins TRBV7-9 and TRBJ2-3, with 8 bases fitting TRBD2. Germline V lookup: CDR1 SEHNR, CDR2 FQNEAQ (reference sequence). V lost 6 bases and J lost 4; bases outside the gene matches: 15. The CDR3 has 17 amino acids. The CDR3 DNA follows: TGTGCCAGCAGATCTTCTCCCGGGACTAGAGAGGCAGATACGCAGTATTTT. It is translated as CASRSSPGTREADTQYF.

The chain recombines TRBV7-8 with TRBJ2-2, with D possibly TRBD1 on 5 matching bases. Per germline, CDR1 SGHVS and CDR2 FQNEAQ. The CDR3 covers 14 residues. V lost 3 bases and J 6 bases, leaving 11 bases between the germline ends. This chain's CDR3 is CASSFTGLPGELFF. In nucleotides, the CDR3 is TGTGCCAGCAGCTTTACAGGTCTGCCCGGGGAGCTGTTTTTT.

The table lists this clonotype with many counts. The V and J genes are TRBV12-3 or TRBV12-4 and TRBJ1-3; D is ambiguous. The ends were cut back, 6 bases at V and 7 bases at J, with 7 bases in the middle. The CDR3 extends over 11 amino acids. The CDR3 bases are TGTGCCAGCAGGGCAAGGAACACCATATATTTT. Protein product: CASRARNTIYF.

The rearrangement uses TRBV5-1 and TRBJ2-7; D is possibly TRBD1 or TRBD2 (5 bases each). This CDR3 has 17 residues. Per germline, CDR1 SGHRS and CDR2 YFSETQ. V shed 3 bases and J shed 6 bases, with 25 bases lying between them. CDR3 DNA: TGCGCCAGCAGCTCGCGTACTAGTTCCTCCCAGGGTGGCGAGCAGTACTTC. It codes for CASSSRTSSSQGGEQYF.

This clonotype was seen more than once but under ten times. This rearrangement joins TRBV2 to TRBJ2-4; 9 bases map to TRBD1. Trimming took 3 bases from V and 0 from J; bases not matched to a gene: 3. Germline V gives CDR1 SNHLY, CDR2 FYNNEI. The CDR3 runs 16 residues. The CDR3 coding sequence is TGTGCCAGCAGTGAGGGACAGGGCCTAGCCAAAAACATTCAGTACTTC. This gives the protein CASSEGQGLAKNIQYF.

This clonotype was seen at least ten times. The CDR3 bases are TGCAGTGCTGGAACAGGGAGGGGAAACACCATATATTTT. It codes for CSAGTGRGNTIYF. The gene calls are TRBV20-1 and TRBJ1-3; D might be TRBD1 (6 bases). Germline assignment: CDR1 DFQATT and CDR2 SNEGSKA (reference sequence). Trimming removed 5 bases from V and 4 bases from J, with 12 bases in between. The CDR3 consists of 13 residues.

This clonotype has only a few counts. CDR3 DNA sequence: TGCGCCAGCAGCTTGTTGCTTCGACAGGGCACCTACGAGCAGTACTTC. Protein product: CASSLLLRQGTYEQYF. J is TRBJ2-7 and V is TRBV5-1; 7 bases fit TRBD1. Germline-derived CDR1 and CDR2 are SGHRS and YFSETQ. The CDR3 length is 16 residues. J lost 2 bases, V lost 1 base, and 9 bases had no gene match.

Ten or more counts support this clonotype. J is TRBJ2-6 and V is TRBV29-1; D is undetermined. Looked up from germline, CDR1 is SQVTM and CDR2 is ANQGSEA. Trimming took 4 bases from V and 1 from J, leaving 5 bases between them. This CDR3 spans 13 amino acids. CDR3 loop: CSVGLSGANVLTF. The DNA for the CDR3 is TGCAGCGTTGGGTTGTCTGGGGCCAACGTCCTGACTTTC.

This clonotype was detected ten times or more. J is TRBJ1-1 and V is TRBV12-3 or TRBV12-4, with TRBD1 matching over 8 bases. The J segment lost 6 bases and the V segment lost 5 bases, leaving 5 bases of the junction unmatched. The CDR3 runs to 13 residues. The CDR3 sequence is CASSPGGPAEAFF. CDR3 sequence (DNA): TGTGCCAGCAGTCCAGGGGGCCCGGCTGAAGCTTTCTTT.

Ten or more counts support this clonotype. The chain is built from TRBV5-1 and TRBJ1-1; possibly TRBD1 for D (5 bases). This CDR3 contains 13 residues. Trimming stripped 7 bases from V and 3 bases from J, with 13 bases between. Germline CDR1 is SGHRS and CDR2 is YFSETQ. The CDR3 DNA reads TGCGCCAGCCGGGGTCGGGGGGACACTGAAGCTTTCTTT. Protein sequence: CASRGRGDTEAFF.

This clonotype occurred many times. V usage is TRBV20-1 and J usage is TRBJ1-6; D not resolved. Germline-derived CDR1 and CDR2 are DFQATT and SNEGSKA (reference sequence). This CDR3 spans 17 amino acids. V lost 4 bases to trimming and J lost 8 bases, with 24 bases between them. The CDR3 reads CSAMGTFRATRDSPLHF. CDR3 nucleotides: TGCAGTGCTATGGGAACATTTCGGGCCACGAGGGATTCACCCCTCCACTTT.

The chain uses TRBV6-2 or TRBV6-3 and TRBJ1-1, with D possibly matching TRBD1 (5 bases). CDR3 length: 15 residues. Between the trimmed V and J ends, which lost 5 bases and 4 bases, there was a span of 17 bases. Germline V gene sequence: CDR1 MNHEY, CDR2 SVGEGT. CDR3 in DNA: TGTGCCAGCAGTCCCGCCGCGGGGCGGACCACTGAAGCTTTCTTT. Amino acids: CASSPAAGRTTEAFF.

This clonotype was detected a few times. The CDR3 DNA reads TGTGCCAGCAGCGGTTCCTCCTATAATTCACCCCTCCACTTT. It translates to CASSGSSYNSPLHF. The gene calls are TRBV9 and TRBJ1-6; no clear D. This CDR3 region has 14 residues. Trimming cost V 3 bases and J 0 bases, with 4 bases left between them. Germline V lookup: CDR1 SGDLS, CDR2 YYNGEE.

This clonotype turned up a few times. V is TRBV18 and J is TRBJ2-3, with 7 bases aligning to TRBD1. The length of the CDR3 is 16 residues. The germline V gene has CDR1 KGHSH and CDR2 LQKENI. Trimming cost V 4 bases and J 8 bases; bases outside gene matches: 15. CDR3 nucleotides: TGTGCCAGCTCACTCGATCACAGGGGACCCCCGGGTACGCAGTATTTT. This encodes CASSLDHRGPPGTQYF.

The chain is built from TRBV5-8 and TRBJ2-5, with 11 nucleotides matching TRBD2. The V gene's germline CDR1 is SGHTS and CDR2 YDEGEE. J lost 5 bases, V lost 3 bases, and 3 bases had no gene match. CDR3 length: 14 residues. The CDR3: CASSSRTSGETQYF. The CDR3 nucleotides read TGTGCCAGCAGCTCCCGGACTAGCGGGGAGACCCAGTACTTC.

This clonotype was picked up many times. This chain connects TRBV6-4 to TRBJ2-3; TRBD2 matches 7 bases. Germline loops: CDR1 MRHNA, CDR2 SNTAGT. The CDR3 loop spans 18 amino acids. Unmatched junction bases numbered 16, after V lost 2 bases and J lost 5 bases. The CDR3 loop reads CASSDIPQSGKRGDTQYF. The CDR3 DNA reads TGTGCCAGCAGTGACATCCCACAAAGCGGGAAGAGGGGAGATACGCAGTATTTT.

The sample holds many counts of this clonotype. The chain is built from TRBV12-3 or TRBV12-4 and TRBJ2-1, with D possibly being TRBD2 (5 bases). Trimming removed 6 bases at V and 0 bases at J, with 21 bases between. This CDR3 region has 18 residues. CDR3 DNA sequence: TGTGCCAGCAGCATCCGAGGGAAGCTCCGGAGCTCCTACAATGAGCAGTTCTTC. Protein sequence: CASSIRGKLRSSYNEQFF.

This clonotype has just a few counts. The chain uses TRBV29-1 and TRBJ1-1; D might be TRBD1 (5 bases). From germline, CDR1 is SQVTM and CDR2 ANQGSEA. The CDR3 sequence is 16 residues long. V shed 6 bases and J shed 2 bases, with 22 bases lying between them. The CDR3 nucleotides are TGCAGCGTGCAACTTACGCCCGGGACGGGAAACACTGAAGCTTTCTTT. It codes for CSVQLTPGTGNTEAFF. The full variable domain, rest sourced from reference TRBV29-1 and TRBJ1-1, is SAVISQKPSRDICQRGTSLTIQCQVDSQVTMMFWYRQQPGQSLTLIATANQGSEATYESGFVIDKFPISRPNLTFSTLTVSNMSPEDSSIYLCSVQLTPGTGNTEAFFGQGTRLTVV.

The J gene is TRBJ1-1, the V gene TRBV6-5; D is ambiguous. The CDR3 is made up of 11 amino acids. Germline V gene lookup returns CDR1 MNHEY and CDR2 SVGAGI. V was pared by 10 bases and J by 5 bases, with 11 bases between. CDR3 amino acids: CATSGETEAFF. CDR3 bases: TGTGCCACCTCAGGTGAGACTGAAGCTTTCTTT.

This clonotype occurred many times. The chain couples TRBV9 to TRBJ2-1; 9 bases fit TRBD1. This CDR3 has 17 residues. Losses at the gene ends were 1 base for V and 1 base for J; bases not matched to a gene: 6. Per germline, CDR1 SGDLS and CDR2 YYNGEE. Here the CDR3 DNA reads TGTGCCAGCAGCGTACCTAAGACAGGGGGATCCTACAATGAGCAGTTCTTC. It translates to CASSVPKTGGSYNEQFF.

This clonotype has at least ten counts. This rearrangement joins TRBV29-1 to TRBJ1-1; D is uncertain. Trimming cost V 3 bases and J 1 base, with 9 bases left between them. CDR3 length: 13 amino acids. Germline lookup yields CDR1 SQVTM and CDR2 ANQGSEA. The CDR3 spells CSVESRTNTEAFF. The CDR3 bases are TGCAGCGTTGAGTCGCGGACGAACACTGAAGCTTTCTTT.

Turning to this clonotype: The final CDR3 position lacks the conserved phenylalanine or tryptophan, pointing to a likely read error. The chain is built from TRBV15 and TRBJ2-7; D is possibly TRBD2 (5 bases). With 1 base removed from V and 0 bases from J, the gap between germline ends came to 13 bases. Germline V lookup: CDR1 LNHNV, CDR2 YYDKDF (reference sequence). The CDR3 extends over 16 amino acids. CDR3 coding DNA: TGTGCCACCAGCAGAGCTTCCCGGGGAAGCTCCTACGAGCAGTACTCC. Its translation: CATSRASRGSSYEQYS.

This clonotype has at least ten counts. The gene calls are TRBV5-6 and TRBJ2-7; tentative D call: TRBD1 (5 bases). Trimming cost V 4 bases and J 0 bases, with 8 bases left between them. There are 13 residues in the CDR3. Germline assignment: CDR1 SGHDT and CDR2 YYEEEE. CDR3 loop: CASSSRVSYEQYF. The CDR3 DNA reads as TGTGCCAGCAGCAGCAGGGTCTCCTACGAGCAGTACTTC. The entire variable domain, with the rest obtained from reference TRBV5-6 and TRBJ2-7, is as follows: DAGVTQSPTHLIKTRGQQVTLRCSPKSGHDTVSWYQQALGQGPQFIFQYYEEEERQRGNFPDRFSGHQFPNYSSELNVNALLLGDSALYLCASSSRVSYEQYFGPGTRLTVT.

This clonotype occurred many times. The chain uses TRBV12-3 or TRBV12-4 and TRBJ2-5; perhaps TRBD2 as D (6 bases). The CDR3 is made up of 12 amino acids. Deletions cut 8 bases from V and 3 bases from J, with 10 bases between. The CDR3 spells CASRPSEETQYF. The CDR3 nucleotides are TGTGCCAGCCGGCCTAGCGAAGAGACCCAGTACTTC.

The chain employs TRBV28 and TRBJ2-7; no clear D. Germline V gives CDR1 MDHEN, CDR2 SYDVKM. V was clipped by 6 bases and J by 2 bases, with 11 bases between them. The CDR3 length is 13 residues. The CDR3 DNA follows: TGTGCCAGCAGCCCCAACCCCCCCTACGAGCAGTACTTC. Translation: CASSPNPPYEQYF.

This clonotype came up many times. The V call is TRBV5-1, the J call TRBJ2-7, with TRBD2 as a possible D gene (5 bases). The CDR3 consists of 14 residues. The V and J ends lost 2 bases and 9 bases respectively, with 18 bases between them. Germline V gene sequence: CDR1 SGHRS, CDR2 YFSETQ. The CDR3: CASSFEGFMSWQYF. The CDR3 bases are TGCGCCAGCAGCTTTGAGGGATTTATGTCATGGCAGTACTTC.

This clonotype was seen repeatedly, ten times or more. The J gene is TRBJ2-6, the V gene TRBV6-2 or TRBV6-3; D gene ambiguous. The CDR3 has 14 residues. Trimming cost V 6 bases and J 0 bases, with 6 bases left between them. In germline, CDR1 is MNHEY, CDR2 SVGEGT. The CDR3 here is CASSRFSGANVLTF. The CDR3 DNA reads TGTGCCAGCAGCCGATTCTCTGGGGCCAACGTCCTGACTTTC.

This clonotype was counted at least ten times. J is TRBJ2-7 and V is TRBV3-1, with D perhaps matching TRBD1 (5 bases). CDR1 and CDR2 from the germline V gene are LGHDT and YNNKEL (reference sequence). The CDR3 runs 11 residues. Trimming shortened V by 6 bases and J by 4 bases, and 7 bases separated the two germline ends. The CDR3 region is CASSQGYEQYF. As DNA, the CDR3 is TGTGCCAGCAGTCAGGGTTACGAGCAGTACTTC.

The chain carries TRBV4-1 and TRBJ2-7; D may be TRBD1 (5 bases). The germline gives CDR1 MGHRA, CDR2 YSYEKL. Trimming cost V 0 bases and J 2 bases, with 14 bases left between them. The CDR3 extends over 16 amino acids. CDR3 DNA sequence: TGCGCCAGCAGCCAAGATGGGGCAGCGAGCACCTACGAGCAGTACTTC. This codes for CASSQDGAASTYEQYF.